Listed here are 14 T cell receptor beta chains from one sample, sequenced in a study of human T cells and chemical hapten exposure. A single record per CDR3 protein comes from TCRdb applying MiXCR to the RACE reads. The sample lists just over 350,000 distinct CDR3 sequences, over 6% occurring once. Stated time point: patch test 2, 6 weeks after DPC sensitization. Treatment: therapeutic diphenylcyclopropenone sensitization with weekly scalp DPC. Material: whole blood, obtained in connection with sensitization to the hapten diphenylcyclopropenone (DPC). The receptor source for this set is a woman younger than 35 with alopecia areata. Some clones in this sample may be carry-over from other donors' samples.

This clonotype was picked up one time. The chain carries TRBV4-3 and TRBJ1-4, with a possible D match to TRBD1 (6 bases). Per germline, CDR1 LGHNA and CDR2 YSLEER. The CDR3 extends over 15 amino acids. V dropped 5 bases and J dropped 7 bases, with 17 bases sitting between them. Written as DNA, the CDR3 is TGCGCCAGCAGCGGATTTGCAGGGGATGGTGAAAAACTGTTTTTT. This sequence encodes CASSGFAGDGEKLFF.

The rearrangement uses TRBV6-2 or TRBV6-3 and TRBJ2-5, with D unresolved. The V gene's germline CDR1 is MNHEY and CDR2 SVGEGT. The CDR3 extends over 12 amino acids. Trimming stripped 8 bases from V and 5 bases from J, with 12 bases between. The CDR3 DNA follows: TGTGCCAGCGGCTACCTAGGGGAGACCCAGTACTTC. It codes for CASGYLGETQYF.

There are a few counts of this clonotype. The chain joins TRBV19 to TRBJ2-1; D might be TRBD1 (6 bases). Germline CDR1 and CDR2: LNHDA and SQIVND (reference sequence). The CDR3 runs to 13 residues. Trimming left V 5 bases short and J 9 bases short, with 14 bases between. The CDR3 DNA follows: TGTGCCAGTAGTCTCACTGGGGGCATTGAGCAGTTCTTC. Translating gives CASSLTGGIEQFF.

The genes are TRBV12-3 or TRBV12-4 and TRBJ2-3, with 14 bases aligning to TRBD2. V was clipped by 6 bases and J by 1 base; unmatched bases: 9. The CDR3 contains 18 residues. The CDR3 reads CASSQGLAGVIGTDTQYF. The CDR3 DNA is TGTGCCAGCAGCCAGGGACTAGCGGGGGTGATCGGCACAGATACGCAGTATTTT.

There are a few counts of this clonotype. This chain joins TRBV7-3 and TRBJ1-4; D unclear. The germline V gene has CDR1 SGHTA and CDR2 FQGTGA. V was pared by 0 bases and J by 1 base, with 9 bases between. The CDR3 spans 16 residues. In DNA, the CDR3 is TGTGCCAGCAGCTTAACTCACAGTTTAACTAATGAAAAACTGTTTTTT. Translating it yields CASSLTHSLTNEKLFF.

This clonotype was picked up many times. The rearrangement uses TRBV28 and TRBJ1-2; 10 positions agree with TRBD1. The CDR3 length is 18 residues. CDR1 MDHEN and CDR2 SYDVKM come from the germline V gene. V lost 6 bases to trimming and J lost 2 bases; unmatched junction nucleotides: 15. CDR3 protein: CASRRSRDRGSSNYGYTF. The DNA of the CDR3 is TGTGCCAGCAGACGGAGCCGGGACAGGGGATCTTCAAACTATGGCTACACCTTC.

This clonotype was counted only a few times. The V gene is TRBV20-1, the J gene TRBJ1-5, with D perhaps matching TRBD1 (5 bases). The CDR3 length is 13 residues. Deletions cut 6 bases from V and 2 bases from J, with 11 bases between. CDR1 DFQATT and CDR2 SNEGSKA come from the germline V gene (reference sequence). The CDR3 DNA reads TGCAGTGCCCCCCAACAGGGCAATCAGCCCCAGCATTTT. This encodes CSAPQQGNQPQHF.

This clonotype has ten or more counts. The chain uses TRBV6-5 and TRBJ1-6; D is possibly TRBD1 (5 bases). V lost 2 bases and J 6 bases, leaving 11 bases between the germline ends. The CDR3 contains 15 residues. Germline V gene lookup returns CDR1 MNHEY and CDR2 SVGAGI. The CDR3 region has the DNA TGTGCCAGCAGTTACAATGGGGCACGTAATTCACCCCTCCACTTT. Its protein product is CASSYNGARNSPLHF.

The rearrangement joins TRBV20-1 to TRBJ2-7, with D tentatively TRBD1 (6 bases). The CDR3 loop spans 16 amino acids. Deletions cut 6 bases from V and 0 bases from J, with 21 bases between. Germline values: CDR1 DFQATT, CDR2 SNEGSKA (reference sequence). The CDR3 protein is CSAGGIQGSISYEQYF. The DNA of the CDR3 is TGCAGTGCGGGTGGGATACAGGGATCAATCTCCTACGAGCAGTACTTC.

This clonotype has a handful of counts. The chain links TRBV6-5 to TRBJ1-2, with D possibly TRBD1 on 5 matching bases. Trimming left V 6 bases short and J 5 bases short, with 22 bases between. Germline assignment: CDR1 MNHEY and CDR2 SVGAGI. This CDR3 is 16 amino acids long. CDR3 in amino acids: CASSQRPRSPGYGYTF. CDR3 DNA: TGTGCCAGCAGCCAACGGCCAAGGAGTCCAGGGTATGGCTACACCTTC.

This clonotype was recorded at least ten times. The genes are TRBV6-6 and TRBJ2-5; 11 positions agree with TRBD2. V shed 4 bases and J 5 bases; nucleotides not matched to a gene: 3. The V gene's germline CDR1 is MNHNY and CDR2 SVGAGI (reference sequence). CDR3 length: 14 amino acids. The CDR3 loop is CASSSLAGVETQYF. The CDR3, as DNA: TGTGCCAGCAGTTCACTAGCGGGGGTGGAGACCCAGTACTTC.

This clonotype was counted many times. The rearrangement uses TRBV5-5 and TRBJ1-1; no reliable D call. This CDR3 is 14 amino acids long. Trimming cost V 0 bases and J 2 bases, with 8 bases left between them. Germline values: CDR1 SGHKS, CDR2 YYEKEE (reference sequence). The CDR3 loop reads CASSLGAANTEAFF. The CDR3 nucleotides are TGTGCCAGCAGCTTGGGGGCGGCTAACACTGAAGCTTTCTTT.

In its sample, this clonotype was seen a few times. DNA of the CDR3: TGTGCCAGCAGTTTAACGACAGGGGGTAAGGATGAGCAGTTCTTC. It encodes CASSLTTGGKDEQFF. The J gene is TRBJ2-1, the V gene TRBV12-3 or TRBV12-4, with 9 bases aligning to TRBD1. V lost 2 bases and J lost 8; bases outside the gene matches: 7. This CDR3 contains 15 residues.

The V and J genes are TRBV27 and TRBJ2-3, with 7 bases fitting TRBD2. This CDR3 has 18 residues. V lost 5 bases to trimming and J lost 1 base; unmatched junction nucleotides: 15. Germline V gene data show CDR1 as MNHEY and CDR2 as SMNVEV (reference sequence). The CDR3 reads CASSTQRGAGPGTDTQYF. The CDR3 region has the DNA TGTGCCAGCAGTACCCAGCGGGGCGCCGGCCCTGGCACAGATACGCAGTATTTT.